The 22 T cell receptor beta chains given below trace back to one sample, sequenced in a study of cytomegalovirus exposure and HLA in healthy donors. The PCR had 60 Vbeta and 13 Jbeta primers. Data came from immunoSEQ multiplex PCR; TCRdb stores just in-frame clones and leaves some out. This sample has tens of thousands of clones, with 71% found just once. Source material: PBMCs. The receptors here all came from a man aged 45-65 years in good health and CMV-seropositive.

This chain joins TRBV6-5 and TRBJ1-6; D gene ambiguous. Germline V gene lookup returns CDR1 MNHEY and CDR2 SVGAGI. The V gene lost 10 bases and the J gene lost 9 bases, with 16 bases spanning the gap. This CDR3 spans 13 amino acids. CDR3 coding DNA: TGTGCCACCTGTGAGCGCCTTGGTTCACCCCTCCACTTT. Residues: CATCERLGSPLHF.

The chain has TRBV30 and TRBJ2-1; 8 bases fit TRBD2. With 2 bases clipped from V and 6 bases from J, the junction kept 3 bases outside the gene matches. The germline V gene encodes CDR1 GTSNPN and CDR2 SVGIG (reference sequence). This CDR3 is built from 13 residues. The CDR3 DNA reads as TGTGCCTGGAGTACGGGGGGGCCCAATGAGCAGTTCTTC. This gives the protein CAWSTGGPNEQFF.

The J gene is TRBJ1-1, the V gene TRBV30; 8 nucleotides line up with TRBD1. Germline CDR1 and CDR2: GTSNPN and SVGIG (reference sequence). The V segment lost 4 bases and the J segment 1 base; nucleotides outside the gene matches: 11. This CDR3 is 16 amino acids long. The CDR3 protein is CAWTTGGAVRNTEAFF. For the CDR3, the DNA is TGTGCCTGGACCACAGGGGGGGCAGTACGGAACACTGAAGCTTTCTTT.

The CDR3 loop reads CASSLNVVRGRETQYF. CDR3 DNA sequence: TGTGCCAGCAGCTTGAACGTGGTGCGGGGGCGGGAGACCCAGTACTTC. The chain recombines TRBV5-6 with TRBJ2-5, with a possible D match to TRBD2 (7 bases). The V end lost 1 base, the J end lost 5 bases, and 18 bases lay between the germline ends. This CDR3 spans 16 amino acids. CDR1 is SGHDT, CDR2 YYEEEE, per germline.

The chain joins TRBV9 to TRBJ1-1; 8 bases map to TRBD1. The CDR3 is 13 residues long. The germline gives CDR1 SGDLS, CDR2 YYNGEE. With 5 bases clipped from V and 5 bases from J, the junction kept 5 bases outside the gene matches. CDR3 bases: TGTGCCAGCAGTGGACAGGGAGAGACTGAAGCTTTCTTT. It encodes CASSGQGETEAFF.

There are a few counts of this clone. This rearrangement joins TRBV9 to TRBJ1-4, with D possibly being TRBD1 (6 bases). Germline assignment: CDR1 SGDLS and CDR2 YYNGEE. This CDR3 contains 17 residues. Trimming left V 3 bases short and J 2 bases short, with 17 bases between. The CDR3 loop reads CASSARGGVSTNEKLFF. The CDR3 nucleotides read TGTGCCAGCAGCGCCCGGGGGGGCGTAAGCACTAATGAAAAACTGTTTTTT.

This clone has only one observation. The gene calls are TRBV2 and TRBJ2-1; no definite D call. The V end lost 6 bases, the J end lost 8 bases, and 11 bases lay between the germline ends. CDR3 length: 12 residues. The germline V gene encodes CDR1 SNHLY and CDR2 FYNNEI. The CDR3 sequence: CASRGFRDEQFF. CDR3 nucleotide sequence: TGTGCCAGCAGGGGTTTTCGGGATGAGCAGTTCTTC.

The chain couples TRBV5-1 to TRBJ2-5; D remains ambiguous. The CDR3 extends over 13 amino acids. Trimming shortened V by 6 bases and J by 10 bases, and 19 bases separated the two germline ends. Per germline, CDR1 SGHRS and CDR2 YFSETQ. The CDR3 DNA sequence: TGCGCCAGCATCGGCGGCCCTTCCTCGGGCCAGTACTTC. Residues: CASIGGPSSGQYF.

The sample holds a few counts of this clone. The chain links TRBV29-1 to TRBJ1-5, with D uncertain. The CDR3 extends over 13 amino acids. Germline V lookup: CDR1 SQVTM, CDR2 ANQGSEA. Trimming shortened V by 4 bases and J by 0 bases, and 7 bases separated the two germline ends. The CDR3 coding sequence is TGCAGCGTTGGGGAGAATAGCAATCAGCCCCAGCATTTT. Translation gives CSVGENSNQPQHF.

This chain connects TRBV20-1 to TRBJ2-3, with a tentative D call TRBD2 (5 bases). This CDR3 contains 10 residues. CDR1 and CDR2 (germline): DFQATT, SNEGSKA (reference sequence). Trimming removed 6 bases at V and 6 bases at J, with 7 bases between. Here the CDR3 reads CSARTDTQYF. The DNA for the CDR3 is TGCAGTGCGCGGACTGATACGCAGTATTTT.

The V gene is TRBV7-8, the J gene TRBJ2-1, with 7 positions matching TRBD2. The CDR3 totals 15 residues. With V trimmed by 3 bases and J by 0 bases, 2 bases remained unmatched. Per the germline V gene, CDR1 is SGHVS and CDR2 is FQNEAQ. The CDR3 reads CASSFGGSSYNEQFF. The DNA for the CDR3 is TGTGCCAGCAGCTTCGGCGGGAGCTCCTACAATGAGCAGTTCTTC.

CDR3 protein: CASSSLRTGVGNTIYF. CDR3 DNA sequence: TGTGCCAGCAGTTCCCTACGGACAGGGGTCGGAAACACCATATATTTT. This chain links TRBV27 with TRBJ1-3, with 9 bases identical to TRBD1. The germline V gene has CDR1 MNHEY and CDR2 SMNVEV (reference sequence). Trimming cost V 4 bases and J 4 bases; bases outside gene matches: 8. CDR3 length: 16 residues.

In its sample, this clone was seen once. This chain links TRBV5-1 with TRBJ2-5, with 11 bases lining up with TRBD2. Trimming at V came to 5 bases and at J to 7 bases, leaving 13 bases not matched to a gene. Germline V gene lookup returns CDR1 SGHRS and CDR2 YFSETQ. The CDR3 is 16 amino acids. CDR3 protein: CASSRTLAGGVGTQYF. CDR3 nucleotides: TGCGCCAGCAGTCGAACTTTAGCGGGAGGGGTTGGGACCCAGTACTTC.

V is TRBV7-2 and J is TRBJ2-1; tentatively, D is TRBD1 (6 bases). The CDR3 has 15 amino acids. From germline, CDR1 is SGHTA and CDR2 FQGNSA. V lost 0 bases and J 5 bases, leaving 11 bases between the germline ends. The CDR3 reads CASSLAGTQNNEQFF. In DNA, the CDR3 is TGTGCCAGCAGCTTAGCTGGGACACAGAACAATGAGCAGTTCTTC.

The chain links TRBV19 to TRBJ2-7; D ambiguous. V was cut by 3 bases and J by 0 bases, with 9 bases left in between. Germline CDR1 and CDR2: LNHDA and SQIVND (reference sequence). The length of the CDR3 is 14 residues. The CDR3 loop reads CASSMIPGSYEQYF. In DNA form, the CDR3 reads TGTGCCAGTAGTATGATACCCGGCTCCTACGAGCAGTACTTC.

This rearrangement joins TRBV30 to TRBJ2-1; TRBD2 is a possible D gene (5 bases). The germline V gene has CDR1 GTSNPN and CDR2 SVGIG (reference sequence). The CDR3 extends over 14 amino acids. Trimming removed 3 bases from V and 8 bases from J, with 17 bases in between. CDR3 sequence reads: CAWRLPGSLYEQFF. The CDR3 bases are TGTGCCTGGAGACTACCGGGATCGTTGTATGAGCAGTTCTTC.

The chain employs TRBV30 and TRBJ2-3; TRBD1 is a possible D gene (7 bases). This CDR3 region has 12 residues. V lost 4 bases and J 4 bases, leaving 9 bases between the germline ends. Germline V gene lookup returns CDR1 GTSNPN and CDR2 SVGIG (reference sequence). CDR3 nucleotides: TGTGCCTGGACCAGGGGGGCAGATACGCAGTATTTT. Encoded protein: CAWTRGADTQYF.

This clone appeared a few times. The genes are TRBV10-3 and TRBJ2-7, with 8 bases matching TRBD1. Trimming took 7 bases from V and 4 from J; bases not matched to a gene: 6. The CDR3 loop spans 13 amino acids. CDR1 ENHRY and CDR2 SYGVKD come from the germline V gene. CDR3 coding DNA: TGTGCCATCACAAGCCAGGGGGCATACGAGCAGTACTTC. This gives the protein CAITSQGAYEQYF.

The chain uses TRBV10-1 and TRBJ2-7; TRBD2 matches 11 bases. This CDR3 contains 16 residues. The J segment lost 4 bases and the V segment lost 0 bases, leaving 5 bases of the junction unmatched. CDR1 is WNHNN, CDR2 SYGVQD, per germline (reference sequence). CDR3 bases: TGCGCCAGCAGTGAGTCGGGAGCTAGCGGGAGGTACGAGCAGTACTTC. Encoded protein: CASSESGASGRYEQYF.

The V gene is TRBV6-5, the J gene TRBJ2-3, with 10 nucleotides matching TRBD2. Germline V CDR1 and CDR2: MNHEY, SVGAGI. The trim removed 6 bases at V and 5 bases at J, leaving 5 bases unmatched. The CDR3 spans 14 residues. CDR3 in DNA: TGTGCCAGCAGAACTAGCGGGGATCGAGATACGCAGTATTTT. This encodes CASRTSGDRDTQYF.

The chain combines TRBV19 with TRBJ1-2, with a weak D call TRBD1 (5 bases). This CDR3 has 14 residues. From germline, CDR1 is LNHDA and CDR2 SQIVND (reference sequence). V dropped 5 bases and J dropped 0 bases, with 10 bases sitting between them. The DNA for the CDR3 is TGTGCCAGTAGTTTGGTAGGGGCTAACTATGGCTACACCTTC. Translating it yields CASSLVGANYGYTF.

This chain uses TRBV7-9 with TRBJ2-3, with a weak D call TRBD2 (6 bases). Trimming took off 5 bases at V and 1 base at J, with 10 bases between the two ends. The CDR3 loop spans 14 amino acids. The germline gives CDR1 SEHNR, CDR2 FQNEAQ (reference sequence). Here the CDR3 DNA reads TGTGCCAGCAGCCCCCCGGGGGGCACAGATACGCAGTATTTT. Translation: CASSPPGGTDTQYF. The complete variable domain, with remaining parts taken from reference TRBV7-9 and TRBJ2-3, reads DTGVSQNPRHKITKRGQNVTFRCDPISEHNRLYWYRQTLGQGPEFLTYFQNEAQLEKSRLLSDRFSAERPKGSFSTLEIQRTEQGDSAMYLCASSPPGGTDTQYFGPGTRLTVL.